These 2 T cell receptor beta chains were sequenced from one sample in a study of vaccination and CD4 T cells after COVID-19. Cultured CD4+ T cell DNA was sequenced using the Oncomine TCR Beta short-read assay. TCRdb re-called the PCR reads with MiXCR, one entry per CDR3 protein. The table lists approximately 10,000 distinct CDR3 sequences, approximately 50% of them singletons. As to treatment: approximately 9-day PBMC culture with coronavirus spike peptide pools or control peptides (ViraFEST assay). The antigens these receptors bind are not known. Specimen: CD4+ T cells from blood, cultured in vitro. Receptor source: a human donor who had recovered from COVID-19.

The V call is TRBV27, the J call TRBJ1-4; 7 bases agree with TRBD1. The germline V gene encodes CDR1 MNHEY and CDR2 SMNVEV (reference sequence). The V and J ends lost 5 bases and 5 bases, in that order; junction bases with no gene match: 8. The CDR3 length is 15 residues. The chain's CDR3 is CASSRPGTENEKLFF. For the CDR3, the DNA is TGTGCCAGCAGTCGCCCCGGGACAGAAAATGAAAAACTGTTTTTT. The variable domain in full, completed from reference TRBV27 and TRBJ1-4, reads EAQVTQNPRYLITVTGKKLTVTCSQNMNHEYMSWYRQDPGLGLRQIYYSMNVEVTDKGDVPEGYKVSRKEKRNFPLILESPSPNQTSLYFCASSRPGTENEKLFFGSGTQLSVL.

This clonotype was counted only a few times. The rearrangement uses TRBV7-2 and TRBJ1-2; no reliable D call. The CDR3 is made up of 14 amino acids. The germline V gene encodes CDR1 SGHTA and CDR2 FQGNSA. V was trimmed by 8 bases and J by 2 bases, leaving 15 bases between them. The CDR3: CASCLLGGNYGYTF. For the CDR3, the DNA is TGTGCCAGCTGCCTCTTGGGCGGCAACTATGGCTACACCTTC. Looking up the rest from reference TRBV7-2 and TRBJ1-2 gives the full variable domain: GAGVSQSPSNKVTEKGKDVELRCDPISGHTALYWYRQSLGQGLEFLIYFQGNSAPDKSGLPSDRFSAERTGGSVSTLTIQRTQQEDSAVYLCASCLLGGNYGYTFGSGTRLTVV.